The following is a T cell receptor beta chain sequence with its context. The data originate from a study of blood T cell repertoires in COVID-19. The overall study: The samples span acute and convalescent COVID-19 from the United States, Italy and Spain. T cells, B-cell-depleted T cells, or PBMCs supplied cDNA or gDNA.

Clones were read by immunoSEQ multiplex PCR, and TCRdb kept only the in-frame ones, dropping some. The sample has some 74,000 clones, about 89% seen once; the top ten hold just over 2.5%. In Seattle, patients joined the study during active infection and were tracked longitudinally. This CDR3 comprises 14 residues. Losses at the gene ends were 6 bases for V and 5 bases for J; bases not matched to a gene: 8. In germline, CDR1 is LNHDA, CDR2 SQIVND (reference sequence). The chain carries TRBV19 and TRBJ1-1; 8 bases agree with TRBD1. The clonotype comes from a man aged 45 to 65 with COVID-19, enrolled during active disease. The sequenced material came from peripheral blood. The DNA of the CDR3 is TGTGCCAGTAGCGGCAGGGGGCTAGCAACTGAAGCTTTCTTT. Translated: CASSGRGLATEAFF. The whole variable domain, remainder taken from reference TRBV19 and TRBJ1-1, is DGGITQSPKYLFRKEGQNVTLSCEQNLNHDAMYWYRQDPGQGLRLIYYSQIVNDFQKGDIAEGYSVSREKKESFPLTVTSAQKNPTAFYLCASSGRGLATEAFFGQGTRLTVV.